This TCR beta chain appears in the sequencing data of a study of blood T cell repertoires in COVID-19. Study-level information: PBMCs, B-cell-depleted T cells, or T cells were the source of the cDNA or gDNA that made up the material.

From germline, CDR1 is SGHRS and CDR2 YFSETQ. With 0 bases removed from V and 5 bases from J, the gap between germline ends came to 8 bases. CDR3 length: 13 amino acids. Study processing details: Nucleated cell counts were estimated from reference gene primer amplification. TCRdb's table, derived via immunoSEQ multiplex PCR, lists solely in-frame clones and lacks some. V, J and clone size derive from that table, while D and trimming were established from the DNA sequence. Here the sample spans around 370,000 clones, around 90% being singletons. The rearrangement links TRBV5-1 to TRBJ1-2, with D uncertain. The sequencing sample was made of peripheral blood. The TCR was taken from a woman under 30 who had recovered from COVID-19. The CDR3 region has the DNA TGCGCCAGCAGCTTGGAAGGGAGTTATGGCTACACCTTC. Amino acids: CASSLEGSYGYTF.